Presented here are 22 T cell receptor beta chains from one specimen sequenced in a study of cytomegalovirus exposure and HLA in healthy donors. The PCR employed 60 Vbeta primers together with 13 Jbeta primers. Produced via immunoSEQ multiplex PCR; TCRdb's table is partial and in-frame only. This table holds approximately 170,000 clones, approximately 78% found once. Sequenced sample: PBMCs. These receptors were collected from a male donor in good health and CMV-seronegative.

This clone was counted between two and nine times. The chain employs TRBV28 and TRBJ2-7, with D maybe TRBD2 (5 bases). Trimming shortened V by 5 bases and J by 3 bases, and 11 bases separated the two germline ends. Germline V gives CDR1 MDHEN, CDR2 SYDVKM. The CDR3 is made up of 13 amino acids. CDR3 in DNA: TGTGCCAGCAGTCCACCCCGGGGCTACGAGCAGTACTTC. Its protein product is CASSPPRGYEQYF.

V and J are TRBV5-4 and TRBJ2-7, with 9 nucleotides matching TRBD2. The V gene's germline CDR1 is SGHNT and CDR2 YYREEE (reference sequence). The trim removed 5 bases at V and 3 bases at J, leaving 12 bases unmatched. There are 16 residues in the CDR3. CDR3 loop: CASSLEPGLAGYEQYF. As DNA, the CDR3 is TGTGCCAGCAGTCTTGAGCCGGGACTAGCTGGCTACGAGCAGTACTTC.

The chain combines TRBV19 with TRBJ2-7, with D perhaps matching TRBD2 (5 bases). Germline V gene data show CDR1 as LNHDA and CDR2 as SQIVND (reference sequence). Trimming took off 5 bases at V and 3 bases at J, with 11 bases between the two ends. This CDR3 region has 13 residues. In nucleotides, the CDR3 is TGTGCCAGTAGTGTTGGACTGAGCTACGAGCAGTACTTC. Protein product: CASSVGLSYEQYF.

CDR3 residues: CASSLFRLAAGELFF. The CDR3 bases are TGTGCCAGCAGCTTGTTCAGGCTCGCCGCCGGGGAGCTGTTTTTT. V gene TRBV5-6 combines with J gene TRBJ2-2; the D is unclear. The V gene lost 1 base and the J gene lost 6 bases, with 13 bases spanning the gap. CDR1 SGHDT and CDR2 YYEEEE come from the germline V gene. The CDR3 is made up of 15 amino acids.

The V call is TRBV9, the J call TRBJ2-2, with D maybe TRBD1 (5 bases). There are 16 residues in the CDR3. Germline V gene lookup returns CDR1 SGDLS and CDR2 YYNGEE. The V end was cut by 6 bases, the J end by 5 bases, with 20 bases between. This CDR3 reads CASTRIGRADTGELFF. In DNA form, the CDR3 reads TGTGCCAGCACGAGAATTGGCAGGGCCGATACCGGGGAGCTGTTTTTT.

This chain connects TRBV7-9 to TRBJ2-7; TRBD2 matches 12 bases. The CDR3 consists of 14 residues. V lost 6 bases, J lost 6 bases, and 6 bases stayed unmatched. Germline CDR1 reads SEHNR; CDR2 reads FQNEAQ (reference sequence). The CDR3 DNA is TGTGCCAGCAGTCTAGCGGGAGGGCCCTTCGAGCAGTACTTC. It translates to CASSLAGGPFEQYF.

The V call is TRBV5-1, the J call TRBJ2-2, with 10 bases identical to TRBD2. This CDR3 has 16 residues. Germline V lookup: CDR1 SGHRS, CDR2 YFSETQ. V was clipped by 0 bases and J by 7 bases; unmatched bases: 6. The CDR3 nucleotides read TGCGCCAGCAGCTTGGCTGCTAGCGGGGGAGGCGGGGAGCTGTTTTTT. It translates to CASSLAASGGGGELFF.

V is TRBV7-9 and J is TRBJ2-3; maybe TRBD2 (5 bases). The CDR3 extends over 18 amino acids. V was pared by 5 bases and J by 0 bases, with 21 bases between. CDR1 and CDR2 (germline): SEHNR, FQNEAQ (reference sequence). CDR3: CASSPSVYGGLSTDTQYF. DNA for the CDR3: TGTGCCAGCAGCCCCTCTGTGTACGGCGGGCTAAGCACAGATACGCAGTATTTT.

This clone appeared once. The rearrangement uses TRBV5-8 and TRBJ1-5; 9 bases match TRBD1. The CDR3 has 16 amino acids. Germline-derived CDR1 and CDR2 are SGHTS and YDEGEE. J gave up 11 bases and V 0 bases, and 12 bases lay outside the gene matches. CDR3 bases: TGTGCCAGCAGCTTGGGATACCGGGACAGGGTCGGGTCCCAGCATTTT. Protein: CASSLGYRDRVGSQHF.

The table lists this clone with a count of one. The rearrangement uses TRBV7-2 and TRBJ2-3; 10 bases are shared with TRBD2. Germline CDR1 SGHTA, CDR2 FQGNSA. V was pared by 2 bases and J by 4 bases, with 3 bases of the junction left unmatched. The CDR3 extends over 15 amino acids. Here the CDR3 reads CASSLQAGGPDTQYF. The CDR3 bases are TGTGCCAGCAGCTTACAAGCGGGGGGGCCAGATACGCAGTATTTT.

The chain carries TRBV5-1 and TRBJ1-2, with 10 nucleotides matching TRBD1. This CDR3 is 15 amino acids long. Germline CDR1 is SGHRS and CDR2 is YFSETQ. V gave up 4 bases and J gave up 5 bases; unmatched junction bases: 8. The CDR3 nucleotides read TGCGCCAGCAGCCGGGGTGGGACAGGGGAGTATGGCTACACCTTC. Residues: CASSRGGTGEYGYTF. The full variable domain, completed using reference TRBV5-1 and TRBJ1-2, is KAGVTQTPRYLIKTRGQQVTLSCSPISGHRSVSWYQQTPGQGLQFLFEYFSETQRNKGNFPGRFSGRQFSNSRSEMNVSTLELGDSALYLCASSRGGTGEYGYTFGSGTRLTVV.

The chain links TRBV27 to TRBJ2-7, with TRBD1 identical over 7 bases. Germline-derived CDR1 and CDR2 are MNHEY and SMNVEV (reference sequence). This CDR3 has 13 residues. V was pared by 6 bases and J by 2 bases, with 4 bases of the junction left unmatched. The CDR3, as DNA: TGTGCCAGCAGCCCGACAGGGACCTACGAGCAGTACTTC. Translating it yields CASSPTGTYEQYF.

A few counts support this clone. This chain connects TRBV6-6 to TRBJ2-6; possibly TRBD2 for D (5 bases). Trimming removed 2 bases at V and 0 bases at J, with 5 bases between. The CDR3 is made up of 15 amino acids. Germline V CDR1 and CDR2: MNHNY, SVGAGI (reference sequence). CDR3: CASSYRGSGANVLTF. In nucleotides, the CDR3 is TGTGCCAGCAGTTACCGGGGCTCTGGGGCCAACGTCCTGACTTTC.

The V and J genes are TRBV10-2 and TRBJ2-7; TRBD1 aligns across 7 bases. Germline V gene sequence: CDR1 WSHSY, CDR2 SAAADI. The V segment lost 6 bases and the J segment 7 bases; nucleotides outside the gene matches: 12. The CDR3 length is 14 residues. The CDR3 DNA reads TGCGCCAGCAGGATGGACAGGCAGATTGGTGAGCAGTACTTC. The encoded protein is CASRMDRQIGEQYF.

This clone was counted only a few times. V and J are TRBV6-1 and TRBJ2-7; D gene uncertain. Germline lookup yields CDR1 MNHNS and CDR2 SASEGT. This CDR3 is 15 amino acids long. V gave up 2 bases and J gave up 3 bases, with 14 bases separating them. CDR3 sequence (DNA): TGTGCCAGCAGTGAACGGCGGAATTTCCTCTACGAGCAGTACTTC. Translation gives CASSERRNFLYEQYF.

The J gene is TRBJ1-4, the V gene TRBV6-1, with 8 bases identical to TRBD1. J was trimmed by 6 bases and V by 7 bases; bases with no gene match: 10. Germline V lookup: CDR1 MNHNS, CDR2 SASEGT. The CDR3 length is 15 residues. The CDR3 is CASTNYRGMHEKLFF. CDR3 nucleotide sequence: TGTGCCAGCACGAACTACAGGGGGATGCATGAAAAACTGTTTTTT.

The chain joins TRBV5-1 to TRBJ2-2; D remains ambiguous. The CDR3 length is 11 residues. V dropped 7 bases and J dropped 2 bases, with 3 bases sitting between them. Germline CDR1 SGHRS, CDR2 YFSETQ. The CDR3 loop is CASGNTGELFF. DNA for the CDR3: TGCGCCAGCGGCAACACCGGGGAGCTGTTTTTT.

The rearrangement uses TRBV6-5 and TRBJ2-5; D may be TRBD2 (5 bases). The J call may be incorrect, as the DNA end agrees better with TRBJ2-7. Germline values: CDR1 MNHEY, CDR2 SVGAGI. The CDR3 spans 13 residues. This chain's CDR3 is CASSYSTGNEQYF. The DNA of the CDR3 is TGTGCCAGCAGTTACTCGACGGGGAACGAGCAGTACTTC.

The chain carries TRBV2 and TRBJ2-7, with 8 bases aligning to TRBD1. V was pared by 6 bases and J by 6 bases, with 4 bases of the junction left unmatched. CDR1 SNHLY and CDR2 FYNNEI come from the germline V gene. This CDR3 contains 12 residues. The CDR3 region is CASRGDRSEQYF. Here the CDR3 DNA reads TGTGCCAGCAGGGGGGACAGGAGCGAGCAGTACTTC.

The V gene is TRBV29-1, the J gene TRBJ1-5; 9 bases align to TRBD1. Trimming at V came to 6 bases and at J to 3 bases, leaving 3 bases not matched to a gene. This CDR3 spans 13 amino acids. The germline CDR1 and CDR2 sequences are SQVTM and ANQGSEA. This chain's CDR3 is CSVTGGSNQPQHF. The CDR3 DNA sequence: TGCAGCGTCACAGGGGGCTCCAATCAGCCCCAGCATTTT.

Written as DNA, the CDR3 is TGTGCCAGCAGCTTAGACGGTGCTTCGAACACCGGGGAGCTGTTTTTT. Its protein product is CASSLDGASNTGELFF. The chain is built from TRBV11-2 and TRBJ2-2; D not certain. The germline gives CDR1 SGHAT, CDR2 FQNNGV. There are 16 residues in the CDR3. Trimming removed 0 bases from V and 0 bases from J, with 8 bases in between.

The chain has TRBV5-1 and TRBJ2-1; 7 bases line up with TRBD2. The V gene's germline CDR1 is SGHRS and CDR2 YFSETQ. The CDR3 extends over 12 amino acids. J gave up 4 bases and V 5 bases, and 0 bases lay outside the gene matches. As DNA, the CDR3 is TGCGCCAGCAGAGCGGGGTACAATGAGCAGTTCTTC. It is translated as CASRAGYNEQFF.